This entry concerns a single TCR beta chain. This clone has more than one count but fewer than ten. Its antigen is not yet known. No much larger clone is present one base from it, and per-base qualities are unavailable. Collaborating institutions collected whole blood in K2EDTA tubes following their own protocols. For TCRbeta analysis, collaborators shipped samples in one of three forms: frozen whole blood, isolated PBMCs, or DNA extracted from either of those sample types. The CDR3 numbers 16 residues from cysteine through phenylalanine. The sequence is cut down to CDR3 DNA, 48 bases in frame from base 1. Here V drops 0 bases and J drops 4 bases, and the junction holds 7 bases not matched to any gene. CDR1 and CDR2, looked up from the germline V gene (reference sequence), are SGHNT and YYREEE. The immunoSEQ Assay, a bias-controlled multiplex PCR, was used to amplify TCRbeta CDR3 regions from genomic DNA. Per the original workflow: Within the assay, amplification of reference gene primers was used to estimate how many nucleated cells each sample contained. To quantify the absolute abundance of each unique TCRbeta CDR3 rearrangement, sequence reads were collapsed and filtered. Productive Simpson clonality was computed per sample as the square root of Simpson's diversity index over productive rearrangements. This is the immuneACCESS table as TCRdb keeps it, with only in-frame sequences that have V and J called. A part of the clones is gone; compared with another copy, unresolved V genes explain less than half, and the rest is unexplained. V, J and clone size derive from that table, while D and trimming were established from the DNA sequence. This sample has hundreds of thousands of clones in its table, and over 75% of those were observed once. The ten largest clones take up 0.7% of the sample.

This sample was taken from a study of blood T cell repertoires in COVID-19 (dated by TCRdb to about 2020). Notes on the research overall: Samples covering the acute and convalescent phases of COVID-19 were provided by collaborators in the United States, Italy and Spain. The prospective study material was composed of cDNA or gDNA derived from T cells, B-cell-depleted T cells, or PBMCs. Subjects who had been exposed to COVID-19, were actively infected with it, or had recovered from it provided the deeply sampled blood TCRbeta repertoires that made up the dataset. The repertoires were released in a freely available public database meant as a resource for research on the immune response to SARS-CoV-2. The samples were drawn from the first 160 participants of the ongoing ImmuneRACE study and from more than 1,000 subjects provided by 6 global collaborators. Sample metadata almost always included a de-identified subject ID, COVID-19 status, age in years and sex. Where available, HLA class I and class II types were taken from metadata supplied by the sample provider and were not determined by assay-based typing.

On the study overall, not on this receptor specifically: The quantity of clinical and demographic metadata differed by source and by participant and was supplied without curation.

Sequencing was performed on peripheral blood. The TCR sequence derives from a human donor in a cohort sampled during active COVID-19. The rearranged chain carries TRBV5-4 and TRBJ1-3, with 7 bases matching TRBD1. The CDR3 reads CASSLEGGETGNTIYF. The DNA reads TGTGCCAGCAGCTTGGAAGGGGGCGAGACCGGAAACACCATATATTTT.